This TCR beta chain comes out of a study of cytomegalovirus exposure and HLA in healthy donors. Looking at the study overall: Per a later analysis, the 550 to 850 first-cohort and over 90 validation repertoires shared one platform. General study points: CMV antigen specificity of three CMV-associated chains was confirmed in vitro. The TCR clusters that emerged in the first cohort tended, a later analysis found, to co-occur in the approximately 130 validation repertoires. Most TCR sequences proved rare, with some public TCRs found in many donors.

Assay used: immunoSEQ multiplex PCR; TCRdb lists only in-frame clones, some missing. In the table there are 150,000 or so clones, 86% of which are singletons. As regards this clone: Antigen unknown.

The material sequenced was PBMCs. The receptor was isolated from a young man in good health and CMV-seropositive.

CDR3: CASSEPTDYYGYTF. The DNA for the CDR3 is TGTGCCAGCAGTGAGCCGACAGACTACTATGGCTACACCTTC. V and J are TRBV6-1 and TRBJ1-2; D might be TRBD1 (5 bases). The CDR3 totals 14 residues. The V gene's germline CDR1 is MNHNS and CDR2 SASEGT. The ends were cut back, 3 bases at V and 3 bases at J, with 11 bases in the middle.